This T cell receptor beta chain was identified during a study of T cells in localized non-small cell lung cancer. The study's findings and limits: One tumor region alone was sequenced, and heterogeneity therefore remains possible.

Here immunoSEQ multiplex PCR was the method, and the copy in TCRdb shows in-frame clones only, minus some. The data show 86,000 or so clones, around four fifths seen once. Trimming at V came to 4 bases and at J to 11 bases, leaving 7 bases not matched to a gene. In germline, CDR1 is SGHRS, CDR2 YFSETQ. The CDR3 runs 12 residues. Points on this clone: The antigen is unknown.

The sequence was obtained from a man aged 40 to 75 with stage I lung adenocarcinoma. V gene TRBV5-1 combines with J gene TRBJ2-5; 8 bases are shared with TRBD1. The starting material was peripheral blood, obtained before any cancer treatment. The CDR3: CASSTTGGEQYF. Written as DNA, the CDR3 is TGCGCCAGCAGCACTACAGGGGGAGAGCAGTACTTC.